The next 17 T cell receptor beta chains were all read from a single sample in a study of relationships among human T cell subsets. Pooled CD4+ and CD8+ T cells were bead-selected with anti-CD45RA to get naive and transitional cells. Semiquantitative ARM-PCR amplified T cell receptor alpha and beta CDR3 regions from mRNA. In ARM-PCR, communal superprimers followed tagged nested gene-specific primers for exponential amplification. TCRdb reanalysed the multiplex PCR reads using MiXCR and keeps one entry per CDR3 protein. This sample has roughly 7,000 distinct CDR3 sequences, with approximately 70% found just once. Sample: naive and transitional (CD45RA+) T cells sorted from blood. The receptors here all came from a man aged 35 to 55 in good health.

The rearrangement links TRBV14 to TRBJ1-2; no definite D call. Germline V gene lookup returns CDR1 SGHDN and CDR2 FVKESK. The CDR3 extends over 12 amino acids. The V and J ends lost 6 bases and 0 bases respectively, with 5 bases between them. CDR3: CASRGSNYGYTF. The CDR3 DNA is TGTGCCAGCAGGGGATCTAACTATGGCTACACCTTC.

This clonotype was counted only a few times. This sequence joins TRBV28 and TRBJ2-2; 9 bases map to TRBD1. This CDR3 spans 15 amino acids. Germline values: CDR1 MDHEN, CDR2 SYDVKM. The junction had 5 bases not matched to a gene; V was cut back by 3 bases and J by 6 bases. The CDR3 sequence is CASSFGTGNSGELFF. CDR3 sequence (DNA): TGTGCCAGCAGTTTCGGGACAGGGAATTCCGGGGAGCTGTTTTTT.

J is TRBJ1-1 and V is TRBV6-6; D gene uncertain. Germline loops: CDR1 MNHNY, CDR2 SVGAGI (reference sequence). Trimming stripped 7 bases from V and 8 bases from J, with 11 bases between. The CDR3 has 11 amino acids. The CDR3 nucleotides are TGTGCCAGCACTTTCGGCAGAGAAGCTTTCTTT. Amino acids: CASTFGREAFF.

The V and J genes are TRBV13 and TRBJ2-5; D uncertain. The length of the CDR3 is 12 residues. Trimming took 5 bases from V and 5 from J, leaving 9 bases between them. CDR1 is PRHDT and CDR2 is FYEKMQ in the germline V gene (reference sequence). CDR3 region: CASSPRRETQYF. As DNA, the CDR3 is TGTGCCAGCAGCCCTCGACGGGAGACCCAGTACTTC.

This clonotype showed up just a few times. In nucleotides, the CDR3 is TGCGCCAGCAGGGCCCGGGACCCGTCGGGGCGCGGTCAGCCCCAGCATTTT. It is translated as CASRARDPSGRGQPQHF. J is TRBJ1-5 and V is TRBV10-2, with a tentative D call TRBD1 (5 bases). Germline CDR1 and CDR2: WSHSY and SAAADI. The CDR3 totals 17 residues. Trimming removed 6 bases from V and 6 bases from J, with 24 bases in between.

The chain links TRBV6-5 to TRBJ2-5, with no clear D. CDR1 MNHEY and CDR2 SVGAGI come from the germline V gene. This CDR3 has 13 residues. Trimming removed 3 bases at V and 5 bases at J, with 10 bases between. CDR3 protein: CASSYDTRETQYF. CDR3 bases: TGTGCCAGCAGTTATGATACACGGGAGACCCAGTACTTC.

The V gene is TRBV4-1, the J gene TRBJ2-1; tentatively, D is TRBD1 or TRBD2 (5 bases each). V was trimmed by 0 bases and J by 10 bases, leaving 16 bases between them. This CDR3 is built from 15 residues. The germline V gene has CDR1 MGHRA and CDR2 YSYEKL. CDR3 DNA sequence: TGCGCCAGCAGCCAAGACCCGGGACCCTACTACGAGCAGTTCTTC. It encodes CASSQDPGPYYEQFF.

This clonotype was seen more than once but under ten times. V and J are TRBV5-1 and TRBJ2-7, with 12 bases matching TRBD2. This CDR3 comprises 14 residues. V trimming: 7 bases; J trimming: 3 bases; junction bases outside the gene matches: 5. The germline V gene encodes CDR1 SGHRS and CDR2 YFSETQ. The CDR3 bases are TGCGCCAGCCGCCGGACTAGCGGGGACTACGAGCAGTACTTC. Encoded protein: CASRRTSGDYEQYF.

The chain combines TRBV7-6 with TRBJ2-7; 8 bases are a match to TRBD1. V gave up 1 base and J gave up 8 bases; unmatched junction bases: 4. CDR3 length: 13 residues. Germline values: CDR1 SGHVS, CDR2 FNYEAQ. CDR3 region: CASSLETGDQQYF. The CDR3 region has the DNA TGTGCCAGCAGCTTAGAGACAGGGGATCAGCAGTACTTC.

The rearrangement links TRBV29-1 to TRBJ2-2, with 8 bases matching TRBD2. The CDR3 runs to 16 residues. The V gene end was trimmed by 7 bases and the J gene end by 3 bases; junction bases not matched to a gene: 13. Germline lookup yields CDR1 SQVTM and CDR2 ANQGSEA. CDR3 nucleotides: TGCAGCGCCTCCGTTGGAGCGGGGGCCTACACCGGGGAGCTGTTTTTT. It encodes CSASVGAGAYTGELFF.

This clonotype showed up just once. The chain joins TRBV20-1 to TRBJ2-3; D call uncertain. The CDR3 has 13 residues. The germline V gene has CDR1 DFQATT and CDR2 SNEGSKA (reference sequence). V lost 8 bases and J 4 bases, leaving 16 bases between the germline ends. The CDR3 loop is CSTRLASPDTQYF. CDR3 DNA: TGCAGTACTCGACTTGCGAGCCCAGATACGCAGTATTTT.

In its sample, this clonotype was seen once. The V gene is TRBV5-1, the J gene TRBJ1-5, with 7 bases aligning to TRBD1. The CDR3 runs 14 residues. Trimming took 4 bases from V and 3 from J; bases not matched to a gene: 4. The germline V gene has CDR1 SGHRS and CDR2 YFSETQ. The DNA of the CDR3 is TGCGCCAGCAGCACGGGACAGAACAATCAGCCCCAGCATTTT. This gives the protein CASSTGQNNQPQHF.

CDR3 nucleotide sequence: TGTGCCAGCAGCCGACAGGATAGGCGGTACGAGCAGTACTTC. Translating gives CASSRQDRRYEQYF. This rearrangement joins TRBV14 to TRBJ2-7, with a possible D match to TRBD1 (6 bases). The germline V gene encodes CDR1 SGHDN and CDR2 FVKESK. CDR3 length: 14 residues. The V and J ends lost 4 bases and 4 bases respectively, with 14 bases between them.

This clonotype was observed a handful of times. The chain is built from TRBV1 and TRBJ2-7; TRBD1 is the table's D call, not checked against the DNA. TRBV1 represents a pseudogene. The length of the CDR3 is 15 residues. CDR3 residues: CTSSLCGGHTYEQYF. The CDR3 coding sequence is TGCACCAGCAGTCTTTGCGGGGGCCATACCTACGAGCAGTACTTC.

The chain links TRBV12-3 or TRBV12-4 to TRBJ2-5; D unclear. The V gene lost 5 bases and the J gene lost 5 bases, with 9 bases spanning the gap. This CDR3 contains 12 residues. The chain's CDR3 is CASSRRVETQYF. DNA of the CDR3: TGTGCCAGCAGTCGACGAGTGGAGACCCAGTACTTC.

This chain links TRBV24-1 with TRBJ2-3, with D hard to call. Trimming pared 8 bases from V and 2 bases from J, leaving 16 bases between. This CDR3 spans 15 amino acids. Germline assignment: CDR1 KGHDR and CDR2 SFDVKD. The CDR3 nucleotides are TGTGCCACCACCCAGTCTTCGGAACACACAGATACGCAGTATTTT. The encoded protein is CATTQSSEHTDTQYF.

This chain links TRBV28 with TRBJ2-1; D gene ambiguous. V was clipped by 5 bases and J by 4 bases, with 9 bases between them. The length of the CDR3 is 13 residues. Germline V gene sequence: CDR1 MDHEN, CDR2 SYDVKM. The CDR3 DNA follows: TGTGCCAGCAGTCCGGGCAGATACAATGAGCAGTTCTTC. Translating gives CASSPGRYNEQFF.